The 3 T cell receptor beta chains below all came from one sample that was sequenced in a study of Tregs in tolerant kidney transplant recipients. Only in-frame clones appear in the TCRdb table, and some are missing; sequencing was by immunoSEQ multiplex PCR. The table includes about 77,000 clones, roughly 98% detected once. The sequencing used CD4+ T cells from blood, collected before the transplant. The receptors here all came from a human donor who received a combined kidney and bone marrow transplant.

This clone was picked up a small number of times. This sample also contains other DNA sequences that code for the same CDR3. The rearrangement uses TRBV7-9 and TRBJ1-5, with 8 bases fitting TRBD1. The V segment lost 5 bases and the J segment 5 bases; nucleotides outside the gene matches: 2. Looked up from germline, CDR1 is SEHNR and CDR2 is FQNEAQ (reference sequence). This CDR3 spans 13 amino acids. The CDR3 reads CASSPQGDQPQHF. The CDR3 region has the DNA TGTGCCAGCAGCCCACAGGGGGATCAGCCCCAGCATTTT.

The rearrangement joins TRBV14 to TRBJ1-1; 8 bases are a match to TRBD1. The CDR3 contains 15 residues. The germline gives CDR1 SGHDN, CDR2 FVKESK. With 4 bases clipped from V and 1 base from J, the junction kept 5 bases outside the gene matches. The CDR3 DNA follows: TGTGCCAGCAGCCCCCAGGGGGCGCGGAACACTGAAGCTTTCTTT. Translation: CASSPQGARNTEAFF.

The chain joins TRBV19 to TRBJ2-2; no clear D. The CDR3 covers 17 residues. Trimming shortened V by 6 bases and J by 7 bases, and 24 bases separated the two germline ends. Germline loops: CDR1 LNHDA, CDR2 SQIVND (reference sequence). The CDR3 protein is CASSSREVRVSGGELFF. For the CDR3, the DNA is TGTGCCAGTAGCAGCCGTGAGGTCCGGGTTTCCGGCGGGGAGCTGTTTTTT.